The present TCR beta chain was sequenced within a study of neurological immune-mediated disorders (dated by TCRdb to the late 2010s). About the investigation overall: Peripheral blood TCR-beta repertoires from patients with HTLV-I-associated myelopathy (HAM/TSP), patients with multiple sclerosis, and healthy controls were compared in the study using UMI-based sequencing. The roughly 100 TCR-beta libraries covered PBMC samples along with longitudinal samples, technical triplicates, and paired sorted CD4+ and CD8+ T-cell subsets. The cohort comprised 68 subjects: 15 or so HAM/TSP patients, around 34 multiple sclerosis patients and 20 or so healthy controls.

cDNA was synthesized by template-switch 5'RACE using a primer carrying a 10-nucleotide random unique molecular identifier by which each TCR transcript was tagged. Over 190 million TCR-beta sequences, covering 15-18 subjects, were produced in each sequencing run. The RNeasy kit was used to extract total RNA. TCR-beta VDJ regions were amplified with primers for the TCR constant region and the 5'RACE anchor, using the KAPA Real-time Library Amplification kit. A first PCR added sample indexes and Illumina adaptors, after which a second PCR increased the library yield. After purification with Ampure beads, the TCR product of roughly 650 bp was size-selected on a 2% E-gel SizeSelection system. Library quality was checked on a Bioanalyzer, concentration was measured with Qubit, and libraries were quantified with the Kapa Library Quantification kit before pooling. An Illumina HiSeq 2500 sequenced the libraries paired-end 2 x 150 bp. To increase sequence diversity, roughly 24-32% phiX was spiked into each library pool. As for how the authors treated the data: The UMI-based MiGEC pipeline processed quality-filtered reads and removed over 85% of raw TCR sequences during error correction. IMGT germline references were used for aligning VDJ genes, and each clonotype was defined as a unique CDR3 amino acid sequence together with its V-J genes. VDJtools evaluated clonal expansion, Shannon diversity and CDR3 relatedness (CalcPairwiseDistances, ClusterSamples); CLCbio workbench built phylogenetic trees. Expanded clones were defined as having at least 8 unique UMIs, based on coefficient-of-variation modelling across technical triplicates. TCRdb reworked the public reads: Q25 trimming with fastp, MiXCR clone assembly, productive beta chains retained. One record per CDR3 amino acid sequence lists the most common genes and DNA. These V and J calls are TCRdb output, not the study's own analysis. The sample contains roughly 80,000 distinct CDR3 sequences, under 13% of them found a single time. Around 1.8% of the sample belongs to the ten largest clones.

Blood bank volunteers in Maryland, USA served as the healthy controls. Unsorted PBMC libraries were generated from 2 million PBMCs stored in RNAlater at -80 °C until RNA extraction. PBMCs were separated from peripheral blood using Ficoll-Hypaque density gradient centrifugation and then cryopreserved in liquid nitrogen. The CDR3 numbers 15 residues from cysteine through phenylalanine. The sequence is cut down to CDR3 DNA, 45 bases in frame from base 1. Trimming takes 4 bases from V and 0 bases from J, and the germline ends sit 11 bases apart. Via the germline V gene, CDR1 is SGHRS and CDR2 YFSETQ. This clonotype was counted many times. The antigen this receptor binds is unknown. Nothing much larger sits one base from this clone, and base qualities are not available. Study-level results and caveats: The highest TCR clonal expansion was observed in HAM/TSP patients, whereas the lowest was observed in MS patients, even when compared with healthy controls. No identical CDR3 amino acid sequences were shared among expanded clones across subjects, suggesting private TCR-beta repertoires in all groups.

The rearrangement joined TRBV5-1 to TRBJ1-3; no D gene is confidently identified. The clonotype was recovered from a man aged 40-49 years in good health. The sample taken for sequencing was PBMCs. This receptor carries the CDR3 CASSIDGSSGNTIYF. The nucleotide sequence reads TGCGCCAGCAGCATCGACGGGTCCTCTGGAAACACCATATATTTT.